This T cell receptor (beta chain) comes out of a study of T cell clonality in common variable immunodeficiency (dated by TCRdb to the mid-2010s). Inclusive of the bounding cysteine and phenylalanine, the CDR3 is 14 residues long. The CDR3 was read in part: 33 bases, with the frame set at base 1. The germline V gene yields SGHNT for CDR1 and YENEEA for CDR2. V loses 5 bases at its end and J loses 5 bases; junction bases beyond the gene matches: 6. What the authors observed across the whole study: According to the authors, finding the cause of the higher clonality in CVID would require sequencing the repertoires of T cell subpopulations. Even though DNA input was the same, control samples had an average of about 90,000 unique sequences each, compared with about 32,000 in CVID samples. Correlations between repertoire features and clinical complications were limited by patient heterogeneity within the CVID cohort. Healthy controls shared more TCRbeta clones with each other than CVID subjects shared among themselves (p < 0.0001). TCRbeta clonality was higher in CVID subjects than in healthy controls (t-test p = 0.018), and the increase was most characteristic of about a third of subjects. CVID TCRbeta sequences reportedly showed fewer deletions and N-nucleotide insertions and lacked highly modified clones with 13 or more V deletions.

CVID was diagnosed by standard criteria: serum IgG, IgA and/or IgM reduced below normal range, plus specific antibody deficiency. There were around 43 subjects in the CVID group (roughly 15 female and roughly 29 male), ranging in age from roughly 8 to 65 years, with a mean age of around 39. Both CVID patients and healthy controls were predominantly of Caucasian heritage. Replacement immunoglobulin therapy had been administered to all CVID subjects for at least one year at the time of study participation. At blood collection, none of the CVID subjects was ill or on immunomodulatory or immunosuppressive medication. Heparinized peripheral whole blood samples of roughly 5 to 8 ml were obtained from each donor. Genomic DNA from adults with common variable immune deficiency (CVID) and from healthy adult controls was used for sequencing of TCRbeta CDR3 repertoires. Diluted blood was density-centrifuged over Hypaque 1077 or Ficoll-Paque to isolate peripheral blood mononuclear cells. Genomic DNA was obtained from unsorted mononuclear cells through either Qiagen column purification or a centrifugation-based method.

Equivalent amounts of genomic DNA from CVID and control samples were used as sequencing input. For every sample, a 60 bp segment covering the rearranged TCRbeta CDR3 region was amplified and then sequenced. The immunoSEQ assay, a bias-corrected multiplex PCR with high-throughput sequencing, was employed for TCRbeta amplification. For the original study's pipeline: Every unique nucleotide sequence counted as a clone and was annotated with V, D and J genes, copy number and frequency. Sequences were labeled productive if in frame, and non-productive if out of frame or containing stop codons. As previously described, clonality was calculated on the basis of Shannon's entropy. Mean CDR3 Kyte-Doolittle hydropathy was derived from the predicted amino acid sequences of productive clones. Using the R hclust function, scaled V gene usage was clustered hierarchically with Manhattan distance and complete linkage. Sharing of clones by CDR3 amino acid sequence was evaluated by resampling 12 repertoires per group over 100 rounds. Repertoires were searched for approximately 70 published EBV-specific and a few hundred published CMV-specific TCRbeta sequences. A couple of CVID samples that yielded fewer than 10,000 sequences were excluded from the analysis, so around 40 CVID repertoires were retained. TCRdb took this table from immuneACCESS and kept in-frame rearrangements with V and J called. Such tables lack part of the clones; where checked against another copy, unresolved V genes explain under half of the gap, and the rest is unexplained. The V and J calls and clone size were taken over from that table, and D and trimming were inferred from the DNA. The sample comprises about 34,000 clones, and every one was counted more than once. The ten largest make up about 29% of the sample.

A note on this clone: Its antigen remains undetermined. The read terminates 3 residues ahead of where the CDR3 ends, so the germline J gene completes it.

Sequenced: peripheral blood mononuclear cells. The V and J genes are TRBV11-3 and TRBJ2-1, with 7 middle bases fitting TRBD2. The sequence was obtained from a human donor with common variable immunodeficiency. The sequenced CDR3 bases are TGTGCCAGCAGCCCAAGAGCGGGAAACAATGAG. This yields the protein CASSPRAGNNE. The whole CDR3 sequence reads CASSPRAGNNEQFF.